What follows describes a single T cell receptor beta chain. Antigen: not known. cDNA specific to TCR beta was made from approximately 0.55 ug of total RNA, with a constant-region primer employed for priming. Nested multiplex PCR, run for three rounds with slightly modified ARM-PCR, yielded TCR beta libraries. TCRdb called the multiplex PCR reads again in MiXCR, with one record for every CDR3 protein. The sample has 45,000 to 55,000 distinct CDR3 sequences; 70% to 85% are singletons. These data belong to a study of tumor-infiltrating lymphocytes in primary liver carcinoma. Overall study: The five patients, who were men and women, ranged in age from 30 to 69 years. General observations from the study: For tumor-adjacent and tumor-blood pairs, overlap was less than that seen for tumor region pairs. All five tumor regions shared only about 7.5-24% of top clones.

Unsorted bulk tissue, about 20-32 mg of it, served as the source for co-extraction of RNA and DNA. Tumor samples uniformly had over 85% viable tumor cells. The receptor comes from a man in his forties with primary liver carcinoma and hepatitis B virus infection. Sequencing was done on a sample of liver tumor tissue from sampling region 2. Subset: tumor region T2, inferior pole.

CDR3 bases: TGTGCCAGCAGTTCTGGGACTGTCTCCATCGAACAGTACTTC. It is translated as CASSSGTVSIEQYF. V and J are TRBV12-3 or TRBV12-4 and TRBJ2-7; D may be TRBD2 (6 bases). The CDR3 has 14 amino acids. Trimming cost V 4 bases and J 10 bases, with 20 bases left between them.